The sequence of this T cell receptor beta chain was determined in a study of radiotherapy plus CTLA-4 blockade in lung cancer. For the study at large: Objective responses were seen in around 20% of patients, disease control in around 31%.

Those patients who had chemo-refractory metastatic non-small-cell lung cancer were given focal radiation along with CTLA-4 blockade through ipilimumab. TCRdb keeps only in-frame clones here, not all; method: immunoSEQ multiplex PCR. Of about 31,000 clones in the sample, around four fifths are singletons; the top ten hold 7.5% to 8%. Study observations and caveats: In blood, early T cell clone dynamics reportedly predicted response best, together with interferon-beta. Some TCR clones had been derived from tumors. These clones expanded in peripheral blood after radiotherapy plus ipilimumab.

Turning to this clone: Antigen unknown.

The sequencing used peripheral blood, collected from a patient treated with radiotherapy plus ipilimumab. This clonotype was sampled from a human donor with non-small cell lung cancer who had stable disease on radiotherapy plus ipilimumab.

CDR3 DNA sequence: TGTGCCACCAGCAGAGGTCGGGGTTATAGCAATCAGCCCCAGCATTTT. The encoded protein is CATSRGRGYSNQPQHF. This chain uses TRBV15 with TRBJ1-5; D uncertain. Per germline, CDR1 LNHNV and CDR2 YYDKDF (reference sequence). V was shortened by 1 base and J by 0 bases, with 10 bases between the two germline ends. The CDR3 has 16 residues.